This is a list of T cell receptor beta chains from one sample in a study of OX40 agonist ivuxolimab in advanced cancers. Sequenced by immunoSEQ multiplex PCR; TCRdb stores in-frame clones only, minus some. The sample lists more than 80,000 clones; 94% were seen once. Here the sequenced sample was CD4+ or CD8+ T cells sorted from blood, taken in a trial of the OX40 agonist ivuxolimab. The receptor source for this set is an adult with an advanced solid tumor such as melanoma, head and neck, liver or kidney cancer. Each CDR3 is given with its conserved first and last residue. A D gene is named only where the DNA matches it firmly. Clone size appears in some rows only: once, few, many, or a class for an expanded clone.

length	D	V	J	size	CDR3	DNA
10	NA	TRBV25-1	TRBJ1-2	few	CASSGRGYTF	TGTGCCAGCAGTGGTAGGGGCTACACCTTC
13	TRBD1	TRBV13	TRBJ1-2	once	CAAGIGTDYGYTF	TGTGCCGCCGGGATCGGGACAGACTATGGCTACACCTTC
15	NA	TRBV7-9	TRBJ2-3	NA	CASSFRDPRGYTQYF	TGTGCCAGCAGCTTCCGGGACCCGAGGGGATATACGCAGTATTTT
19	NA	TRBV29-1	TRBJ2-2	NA	CSVEVSLTRRDGNTGELFF	TGCAGCGTTGAGGTCAGCCTTACTCGGCGGGACGGGAACACCGGGGAGCTGTTTTTT
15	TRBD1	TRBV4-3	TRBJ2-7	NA	CASSQEEQGYNEQYF	TGCGCCAGCAGCCAAGAGGAACAGGGGTACAACGAGCAGTACTTC
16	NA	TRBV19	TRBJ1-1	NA	CASRENRQTWNTEAFF	TGTGCCAGTAGGGAGAATCGACAGACCTGGAACACTGAAGCTTTCTTT
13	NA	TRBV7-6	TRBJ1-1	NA	CASSLGANTEAFF	TGTGCCAGCAGCTTAGGGGCGAACACTGAAGCTTTCTTT
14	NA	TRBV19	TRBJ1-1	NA	CASRIGGSNTEAFF	TGTGCCAGTAGGATTGGGGGCTCGAACACTGAAGCTTTCTTT
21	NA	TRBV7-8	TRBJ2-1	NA	CASSLVVGPRVEVGVYNEQFF	TGTGCCAGCAGCTTAGTCGTTGGGCCGCGAGTTGAGGTCGGGGTTTACAATGAGCAGTTCTTC
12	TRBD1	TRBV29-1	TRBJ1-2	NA	CSVDWTGDGYTF	TGCAGCGTTGATTGGACAGGGGACGGCTACACCTTC
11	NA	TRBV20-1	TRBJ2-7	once	CSARVLNEQYF	TGCAGTGCTAGAGTTTTAAACGAGCAGTACTTC
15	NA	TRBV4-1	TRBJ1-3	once	CASSQEGQLGNTIYF	TGCGCCAGCAGCCAAGAAGGGCAGCTGGGAAACACCATATATTTT
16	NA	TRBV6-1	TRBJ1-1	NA	CASSALGRTRNTEAFF	TGTGCCAGCAGTGCCTTGGGTCGCACACGGAACACTGAAGCTTTCTTT
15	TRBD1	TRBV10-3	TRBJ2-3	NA	CAISRQGGWADTQYF	TGTGCCATCAGTAGACAGGGCGGATGGGCAGATACGCAGTATTTT
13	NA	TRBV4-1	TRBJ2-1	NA	CASSLVQGKEQFF	TGCGCCAGCAGCCTCGTCCAGGGGAAAGAGCAGTTCTTC
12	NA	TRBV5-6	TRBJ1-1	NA	CASSLQSTEAFF	TGTGCCAGCAGCCTACAGAGCACTGAAGCTTTCTTT
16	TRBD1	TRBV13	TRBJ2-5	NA	CASYKAGTDVQETQYF	TGTGCCAGCTATAAAGCCGGGACAGATGTGCAAGAGACCCAGTACTTC
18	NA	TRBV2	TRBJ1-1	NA	CASSEAAGESALNTEAFF	TGTGCCAGCAGTGAAGCCGCAGGGGAGTCGGCCTTGAACACTGAAGCTTTCTTT
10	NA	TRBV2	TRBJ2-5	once	CASSGIGQYF	TGTGCCAGCAGTGGTATAGGGCAGTACTTC
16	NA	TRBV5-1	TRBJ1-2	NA	CASSPVWAGRDYGYTF	TGCGCCAGCAGCCCAGTGTGGGCAGGGAGGGACTATGGCTACACCTTC
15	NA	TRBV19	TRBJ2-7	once	CASSGAAGSSYEQYF	TGTGCCAGTAGTGGCGCAGCGGGTAGCTCCTACGAGCAGTACTTC
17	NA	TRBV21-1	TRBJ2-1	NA	CASSKDHGTSGYNEQFF	TGTGCCAGCAGCAAAGACCACGGGACTAGCGGATACAATGAGCAGTTCTTC
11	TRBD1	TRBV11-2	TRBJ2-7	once	CASTGGYEQYF	TGTGCCAGCACAGGGGGCTACGAGCAGTACTTC
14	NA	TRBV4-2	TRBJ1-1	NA	CASSQVTQNTEAFF	TGTGCCAGCAGCCAAGTCACACAGAACACTGAAGCTTTCTTT
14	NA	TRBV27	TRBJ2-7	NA	CASRPLQGNYEQYF	TGTGCCAGCAGACCACTTCAGGGTAACTACGAGCAGTACTTC
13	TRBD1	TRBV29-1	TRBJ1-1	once	CSVSDRVNTEAFF	TGCAGCGTCAGCGACAGGGTGAACACTGAAGCTTTCTTT
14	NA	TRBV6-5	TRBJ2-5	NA	CASSYGAEQETQYF	TGTGCCAGCAGTTACGGAGCAGAGCAAGAGACCCAGTACTTC
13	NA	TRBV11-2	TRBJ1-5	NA	CASSEWGESAQHF	TGTGCCAGCAGCGAATGGGGGGAATCGGCCCAGCATTTT
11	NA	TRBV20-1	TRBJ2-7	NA	CSASRGTEQYF	TGCAGTGCTAGCAGGGGAACCGAGCAGTACTTC
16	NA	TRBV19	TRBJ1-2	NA	CASSPRGTRPSDGYTF	TGTGCCAGTAGTCCGAGGGGGACACGACCATCGGATGGCTACACCTTC
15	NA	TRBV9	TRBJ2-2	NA	CASSVWDLNTGELFF	TGTGCCAGCAGCGTGTGGGACTTGAACACCGGGGAGCTGTTTTTT
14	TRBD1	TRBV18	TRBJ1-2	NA	CASSAGTGWYGYTF	TGTGCCAGCTCAGCGGGGACAGGGTGGTACGGCTACACCTTC
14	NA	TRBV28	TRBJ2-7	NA	CASRKYLSSYEQYF	TGTGCCAGCAGAAAATATCTTAGCTCCTACGAGCAGTACTTC